These 8 T cell receptor beta chains were all obtained from the same sample, sequenced in a study of cytomegalovirus exposure and HLA in healthy donors. Primers: 60 Vbeta forward and 13 Jbeta reverse. Method: immunoSEQ multiplex PCR; TCRdb's copy keeps in-frame clones and lacks some. Found here are some 96,000 clones, 64% of them singletons; the top ten hold approximately 3%. The sequencing sample was made of PBMCs. The receptor set was obtained from a man in his 60s in good health and CMV-seronegative.

The chain links TRBV28 to TRBJ1-2; 8 nucleotides align to TRBD1. Trimming cost V 7 bases and J 8 bases; bases outside gene matches: 3. The CDR3 loop spans 11 amino acids. The germline CDR1 and CDR2 sequences are MDHEN and SYDVKM. The CDR3 region is CASTSGGGYTF. The CDR3 nucleotides are TGTGCCAGCACCTCAGGGGGCGGCTACACCTTC.

For the CDR3, the DNA is TGTGCCAGCAGCCAAGATAACAGAGGGGAGACCCAGTACTTC. Protein product: CASSQDNRGETQYF. The rearrangement links TRBV14 to TRBJ2-5, with a possible D match to TRBD2 (5 bases). This CDR3 contains 14 residues. V was shortened by 0 bases and J by 5 bases, with 10 bases between the two germline ends. Germline CDR1 and CDR2: SGHDN and FVKESK.

V and J are TRBV28 and TRBJ1-5, with TRBD1 as a possible D gene (6 bases). The CDR3 is 16 amino acids. The germline V gene has CDR1 MDHEN and CDR2 SYDVKM. The V gene lost 3 bases and the J gene lost 3 bases, with 15 bases spanning the gap. CDR3 region: CASSLQGPTINQPQHF. The CDR3 nucleotides read TGTGCCAGCAGTTTGCAGGGGCCAACCATCAATCAGCCCCAGCATTTT. The full variable domain, with the rest looked up from reference TRBV28 and TRBJ1-5, is DVKVTQSSRYLVKRTGEKVFLECVQDMDHENMFWYRQDPGLGLRLIYFSYDVKMKEKGDIPEGYSVSREKKERFSLILESASTNQTSMYLCASSLQGPTINQPQHFGDGTRLSIL.

This clone was seen only a few times. The rearrangement links TRBV30 to TRBJ1-6, with D hard to call. CDR1 is GTSNPN, CDR2 SVGIG, per germline (reference sequence). Trimming shortened V by 4 bases and J by 6 bases, and 13 bases separated the two germline ends. The CDR3 runs 14 residues. The CDR3 DNA reads as TGTGCCTGGACAGGTCCCCGATTTAATTCACCCCTCCACTTT. Its protein is CAWTGPRFNSPLHF.

This clone was observed a handful of times. J is TRBJ1-1 and V is TRBV9; D is undetermined. CDR3 length equals 14 residues. In germline, CDR1 is SGDLS, CDR2 YYNGEE. V lost 4 bases and J 5 bases, leaving 15 bases between the germline ends. The CDR3 nucleotides read TGTGCCAGCAGCTTTAGCCCCGGAGGGACTGAAGCTTTCTTT. Amino acid sequence: CASSFSPGGTEAFF.

The sample holds a few counts of this clone. This chain uses TRBV7-6 with TRBJ2-2, with a tentative D call TRBD1 (6 bases). V was cut by 5 bases and J by 7 bases, with 11 bases left in between. Germline values: CDR1 SGHVS, CDR2 FNYEAQ. The CDR3 consists of 13 residues. This CDR3 is CASSQGQGGELFF. The CDR3 nucleotides are TGTGCCAGCAGCCAGGGGCAGGGCGGGGAGCTGTTTTTT.

This chain connects TRBV6-5 to TRBJ1-1; 7 nucleotides align to TRBD1. The V and J ends lost 6 bases and 5 bases, in that order; junction bases with no gene match: 12. CDR3 length: 15 amino acids. Germline V gene data show CDR1 as MNHEY and CDR2 as SVGAGI. The CDR3 DNA follows: TGTGCCAGCAGGCGCCAGGGGGTAAGAGGGACTGAAGCTTTCTTT. This sequence encodes CASRRQGVRGTEAFF.

The genes are TRBV9 and TRBJ2-5; possible D gene TRBD2, 6 bases. Gene TRBJ2-7 matches the end of the DNA better, so the J call may be wrong. Per the germline V gene, CDR1 is SGDLS and CDR2 is YYNGEE. CDR3 length: 17 amino acids. The chain's CDR3 is CASSVLRSGVSSYEQYF. CDR3 nucleotides: TGTGCCAGCAGCGTCCTCCGTAGCGGAGTAAGCTCCTACGAGCAGTACTTC.